These 20 T cell receptor beta chains were sequenced from one sample in a study of OX40 agonist ivuxolimab in advanced cancers. The library was prepared using the immunoSEQ multiplex PCR assay. TCRdb took this table from immuneACCESS and kept in-frame rearrangements with V and J called. Such tables lack part of the clones; where checked against another copy, unresolved V genes explain under half of the gap, and the rest is unexplained. The sample profile shows over 50,000 clones; 80% to 85% of them were found once. The top ten constitute around 4.3% of the sample. Sequenced here: CD4+ or CD8+ T cells sorted from blood, sampled in a trial of the OX40 agonist ivuxolimab. Source of these receptors: an adult with an advanced solid tumor such as melanoma, head and neck, liver or kidney cancer.

The V gene is TRBV7-2, the J gene TRBJ2-5; D remains unclear. CDR3 length: 14 amino acids. In germline, CDR1 is SGHTA, CDR2 FQGNSA. The germline V and J ends were trimmed by 4 bases and 11 bases, with 20 bases remaining between them. Written as DNA, the CDR3 is TGTGCCAGCAGCTCCAACCTTCGGACGACGGAGCAGTACTTC. Amino acid sequence: CASSSNLRTTEQYF. Filled out from reference TRBV7-2 and TRBJ2-5, the complete variable domain reads GAGVSQSPSNKVTEKGKDVELRCDPISGHTALYWYRQSLGQGLEFLIYFQGNSAPDKSGLPSDRFSAERTGGSVSTLTIQRTQQEDSAVYLCASSSNLRTTEQYFGPGTRLLVL.

V is TRBV2 and J is TRBJ2-1; D ambiguous. The CDR3 is 16 residues long. Germline V lookup: CDR1 SNHLY, CDR2 FYNNEI. Trimming took 5 bases from V and 0 from J, leaving 14 bases between them. The CDR3 here is CASSRETLSSYNEQFF. CDR3 bases: TGTGCCAGCAGTCGTGAGACCCTGAGCTCCTACAATGAGCAGTTCTTC.

The chain is built from TRBV6-6 and TRBJ2-5; the D is unclear. Germline V lookup: CDR1 MNHNY, CDR2 SVGAGI (reference sequence). CDR3 length: 14 amino acids. V dropped 2 bases and J dropped 5 bases, with 12 bases sitting between them. As DNA, the CDR3 is TGTGCCAGCAGTTACGACACCGGGCGGGAGACCCAGTACTTC. It encodes CASSYDTGRETQYF.

The rearrangement links TRBV6-5 to TRBJ2-3, with D maybe TRBD1 (6 bases). V was cut by 4 bases and J by 0 bases, with 14 bases left in between. CDR1 and CDR2 (germline): MNHEY, SVGAGI. This CDR3 is 16 amino acids long. In nucleotides, the CDR3 is TGTGCCAGCAGTTGGACCCGGGACACAAGCACAGATACGCAGTATTTT. Translated, it gives CASSWTRDTSTDTQYF.

CDR3 nucleotide sequence: TGTGCCAGCAGCTTAGACGTTGCCTATAATTCACCCCTCCACTTT. Translating gives CASSLDVAYNSPLHF. The rearrangement uses TRBV7-2 and TRBJ1-6, with unresolved D. The germline gives CDR1 SGHTA, CDR2 FQGNSA. Trimming removed 1 base from V and 2 bases from J, with 6 bases in between. This CDR3 contains 15 residues.

The chain combines TRBV2 with TRBJ1-1; TRBD1 matches 9 bases. The CDR3 has 14 residues. V shed 6 bases and J 4 bases; nucleotides not matched to a gene: 6. The V gene's germline CDR1 is SNHLY and CDR2 FYNNEI. The CDR3 DNA reads as TGTGCCAGCAGCCCCTCGACAGGGGGCACTGAAGCTTTCTTT. The encoded protein is CASSPSTGGTEAFF.

By sample fraction, this clone is medium-sized. This sequence joins TRBV7-2 and TRBJ2-7; maybe TRBD2 (6 bases). CDR3 length equals 15 residues. Germline V gives CDR1 SGHTA, CDR2 FQGNSA. Deletions cut 1 base from V and 2 bases from J, with 12 bases between. The CDR3 sequence: CASSLGVGTPYEQYF. The CDR3 bases are TGTGCCAGCAGCTTAGGAGTTGGGACTCCCTACGAGCAGTACTTC. Drawing the rest from reference TRBV7-2 and TRBJ2-7, the complete variable domain is GAGVSQSPSNKVTEKGKDVELRCDPISGHTALYWYRQSLGQGLEFLIYFQGNSAPDKSGLPSDRFSAERTGGSVSTLTIQRTQQEDSAVYLCASSLGVGTPYEQYFGPGTRLTVT.

J is TRBJ2-1 and V is TRBV2; 9 bases are shared with TRBD1. V dropped 0 bases and J dropped 6; count of bases not matched to a gene: 3. The CDR3 has 15 amino acids. Germline V gene lookup returns CDR1 SNHLY and CDR2 FYNNEI. In nucleotides, the CDR3 is TGTGCCAGCAGTGAAGCGGGGACAGGGAGCAATGAGCAGTTCTTC. Encoded protein: CASSEAGTGSNEQFF.

V usage is TRBV18 and J usage is TRBJ1-4, with D unclear. Trimming stripped 3 bases from V and 7 bases from J, with 9 bases between. Germline V gene sequence: CDR1 KGHSH, CDR2 LQKENI. The CDR3 has 13 amino acids. The chain's CDR3 is CASSPRGSEKLFF. CDR3 nucleotide sequence: TGTGCCAGCTCACCGCGGGGTAGTGAAAAACTGTTTTTT.

The V call is TRBV5-5, the J call TRBJ2-1; 9 bases align to TRBD2. Germline V gene lookup returns CDR1 SGHKS and CDR2 YYEKEE (reference sequence). V was pared by 2 bases and J by 7 bases, with 4 bases of the junction left unmatched. This CDR3 is 14 amino acids long. The CDR3 protein is CASSLRLAGNEQFF. CDR3 bases: TGTGCCAGCAGCTTAAGGCTAGCGGGGAATGAGCAGTTCTTC.

J is TRBJ1-1 and V is TRBV25-1; D gene uncertain. Germline loops: CDR1 MGHDK, CDR2 SYGVNS. The ends were cut back, 3 bases at V and 3 bases at J, with 8 bases in the middle. There are 13 residues in the CDR3. The CDR3 sequence: CASSEVRHTEAFF. CDR3 DNA: TGTGCCAGCAGTGAGGTGCGGCACACTGAAGCTTTCTTT.

The chain is built from TRBV6-5 and TRBJ1-5; D might be TRBD1 (6 bases). The CDR3 length is 16 residues. CDR1 is MNHEY and CDR2 is SVGAGI in the germline V gene. V dropped 4 bases and J dropped 3 bases, with 16 bases sitting between them. Here the CDR3 DNA reads TGTGCCAGCAGTTGGGCAGCCAGGGGCTCCAATCAGCCCCAGCATTTT. Protein product: CASSWAARGSNQPQHF.

The chain links TRBV18 to TRBJ1-2; D unclear. The CDR3 sequence is 15 residues long. V was shortened by 2 bases and J by 8 bases, with 18 bases between the two germline ends. Germline-derived CDR1 and CDR2 are KGHSH and LQKENI. The CDR3 DNA reads as TGTGCCAGCTCACCAAGTGTAGCTCCCGGAGACGGCTACACCTTC. The encoded protein is CASSPSVAPGDGYTF.

The gene calls are TRBV29-1 and TRBJ2-6, with 8 positions matching TRBD1. Trimming removed 6 bases from V and 2 bases from J; junction bases left unmatched: 12. From germline, CDR1 is SQVTM and CDR2 ANQGSEA. There are 17 residues in the CDR3. The DNA of the CDR3 is TGCAGCGTCGGACAGGGCTTTAAGGGACCTGGGGCCAACGTCCTGACTTTC. This encodes CSVGQGFKGPGANVLTF. The full variable domain, its missing parts supplied by reference TRBV29-1 and TRBJ2-6, is SAVISQKPSRDICQRGTSLTIQCQVDSQVTMMFWYRQQPGQSLTLIATANQGSEATYESGFVIDKFPISRPNLTFSTLTVSNMSPEDSSIYLCSVGQGFKGPGANVLTFGAGSRLTVL.

CDR3 bases: TGTGCCAGCAGCGCCAACCCCGATCTAGCGGGAAGTTACGAGCAGTACTTC. This codes for CASSANPDLAGSYEQYF. V gene TRBV11-3 combines with J gene TRBJ2-7, with TRBD2 matching over 9 bases. Germline V gives CDR1 SGHNT, CDR2 YENEEA. V was pared by 5 bases and J by 4 bases, with 15 bases of the junction left unmatched. CDR3 length: 17 amino acids.

The chain employs TRBV28 and TRBJ2-1; 12 bases map to TRBD2. The V gene's germline CDR1 is MDHEN and CDR2 SYDVKM. V trimming: 4 bases; J trimming: 8 bases; junction bases outside the gene matches: 12. The CDR3 has 17 residues. In DNA, the CDR3 is TGTGCCAGCAGTTCCACGACTAGCGGGAGTTGGGGGGATGAGCAGTTCTTC. The encoded protein is CASSSTTSGSWGDEQFF.

This clone appeared a few times. The genes are TRBV7-7 and TRBJ1-4; D remains unclear. Trimming took off 1 base at V and 8 bases at J, with 14 bases between the two ends. The CDR3 is 15 residues long. Germline V lookup: CDR1 SSHAT, CDR2 FNYEAQ (reference sequence). The chain's CDR3 is CASSLGRVADEKLFF. The CDR3 DNA reads TGTGCCAGCAGCTTAGGAAGGGTGGCTGACGAAAAACTGTTTTTT. The full variable domain, with the rest looked up from reference TRBV7-7 and TRBJ1-4, is GAGVSQSPRYKVTKRGQDVTLRCDPISSHATLYWYQQALGQGPEFLTYFNYEAQPDKSGLPSDRFSAERPEGSISTLTIQRTEQRDSAMYRCASSLGRVADEKLFFGSGTQLSVL.

The chain links TRBV19 to TRBJ1-5; maybe TRBD1 (6 bases). V was pared by 3 bases and J by 3 bases, with 21 bases between. This CDR3 region has 18 residues. Germline V gene lookup returns CDR1 LNHDA and CDR2 SQIVND (reference sequence). CDR3 sequence: CASSMGTRGFKDNQPQHF. In DNA form, the CDR3 reads TGTGCCAGTAGTATGGGGACCAGGGGATTTAAAGACAATCAGCCCCAGCATTTT. Variable domain in full (rest from reference TRBV19 and TRBJ1-5): DGGITQSPKYLFRKEGQNVTLSCEQNLNHDAMYWYRQDPGQGLRLIYYSQIVNDFQKGDIAEGYSVSREKKESFPLTVTSAQKNPTAFYLCASSMGTRGFKDNQPQHFGDGTRLSIL.

The J gene is TRBJ1-3, the V gene TRBV6-1; 8 bases map to TRBD1. The V gene end was trimmed by 7 bases and the J gene end by 6 bases; junction bases not matched to a gene: 8. The germline V gene encodes CDR1 MNHNS and CDR2 SASEGT. The CDR3 is 14 amino acids. The CDR3 region is CASIPTGVENTIYF. The CDR3 nucleotides are TGTGCCAGCATACCGACAGGGGTTGAAAACACCATATATTTT.

This sequence joins TRBV5-1 and TRBJ2-7; 9 bases match TRBD1. Germline CDR1 SGHRS, CDR2 YFSETQ. The length of the CDR3 is 14 residues. Trimming took 5 bases from V and 1 from J; bases not matched to a gene: 4. DNA for the CDR3: TGCGCCAGCAGTACGACAGGGGGATCCTACGAGCAGTACTTC. Its translation is CASSTTGGSYEQYF.